This T cell receptor (beta chain) was recovered during a study of vaccination and CD4 T cells after COVID-19. Germline V gives CDR1 KGHSH, CDR2 LQKENI. Trimming left V 4 bases short and J 0 bases short, with 13 bases between. The CDR3 length is 15 residues. Treatment: roughly 11-day PBMC culture with coronavirus spike peptide pools or control peptides (ViraFEST assay). A word on this clonotype: No antigen is known for it.

Cultured CD4+ T-cell DNA underwent Oncomine TCR Beta short-read sequencing. A single record per CDR3 protein comes from TCRdb applying MiXCR to the PCR reads. The sample carries 20,000 to 25,000 distinct CDR3 sequences, 35% to 55% recorded once. The chain recombines TRBV18 with TRBJ2-7, with D perhaps matching TRBD1 or TRBD2 (5 bases each). The TCR originated in a human donor who had recovered from COVID-19. Specimen: CD4+ T cells from blood, cultured in vitro. The CDR3 coding sequence is TGTGCCAGCTCACGCACCGGGACCGACTCCTACGAGCAGTACTTC. It yields the protein CASSRTGTDSYEQYF.